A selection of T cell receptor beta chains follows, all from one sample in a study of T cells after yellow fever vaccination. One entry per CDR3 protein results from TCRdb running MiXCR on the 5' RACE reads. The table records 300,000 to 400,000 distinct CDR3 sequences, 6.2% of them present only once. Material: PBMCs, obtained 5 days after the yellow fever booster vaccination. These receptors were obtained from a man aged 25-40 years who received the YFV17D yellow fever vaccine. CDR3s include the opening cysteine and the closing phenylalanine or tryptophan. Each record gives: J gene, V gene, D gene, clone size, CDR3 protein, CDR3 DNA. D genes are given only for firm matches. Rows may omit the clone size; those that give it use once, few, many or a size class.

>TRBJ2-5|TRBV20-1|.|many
CSSQEQEAQYF
TGCAGTTCACAGGAGCAAGAGGCCCAGTACTTC
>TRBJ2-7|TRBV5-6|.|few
CASSGRPGPSYEQYF
TGTGCCAGCAGCGGCCGGCCGGGGCCCTCCTACGAGCAGTACTTC
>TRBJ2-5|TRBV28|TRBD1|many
CASSAGTGSNF
TGTGCCAGCAGTGCCGGGACAGGGAGTAACTTC
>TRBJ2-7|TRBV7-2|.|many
CASSLGSSVTYEQYF
TGTGCCAGCAGCTTAGGCTCTAGCGTGACCTACGAGCAGTACTTC
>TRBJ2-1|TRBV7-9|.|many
CASSLLKDSSYNEQFF
TGTGCCAGCAGCTTACTTAAGGATAGCTCCTACAATGAGCAGTTCTTC
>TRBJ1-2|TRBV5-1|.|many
CASQLGTEDYGYTF
TGCGCCAGCCAACTTGGGACGGAGGACTATGGCTACACCTTC
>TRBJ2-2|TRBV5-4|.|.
CASSLGRMGQTTGELFF
TGTGCCAGCAGCTTGGGACGGATGGGACAAACGACCGGGGAGCTGTTTTTT
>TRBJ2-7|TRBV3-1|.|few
CASSQDRGLGLYEQYF
TGTGCCAGCAGCCAAGATCGAGGGCTGGGCCTTTACGAGCAGTACTTC
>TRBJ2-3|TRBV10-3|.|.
CAISELSYPSTDTQYF
TGTGCCATCAGTGAGCTGAGTTACCCGAGCACAGATACGCAGTATTTT
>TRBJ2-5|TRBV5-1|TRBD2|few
CASSLDREGRETQYF
TGCGCCAGCAGCTTGGATCGGGAGGGAAGGGAGACCCAGTACTTC
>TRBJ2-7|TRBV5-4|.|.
CASSREGRSAEQYF
TGTGCCAGCAGCCGAGAAGGACGGTCAGCCGAGCAGTACTTC